This section outlines one T cell receptor (beta chain) sequence together with its context. What it binds is not known. The data are from a study of cytomegalovirus exposure and HLA in healthy donors. Study-wide results and limits: Most of the TCR beta V segments (in an earlier analysis) were productive either about 87% or about 30% of the time. The likely explanation for a cluster of highly shared sequence variants was sequencing artifact. Later, TCR association rates were found to vary by HLA locus, highest for DRB1 and lowest for HLA-C. A later analysis showed HLA-associated TCR beta chains outstripping equally common others in clonal expansion.

This CDR3 region has 14 residues. CDR1 is SGHDT and CDR2 is YYEEEE in the germline V gene. Trimming left V 3 bases short and J 5 bases short, with 14 bases between. PCR employed 60 Vbeta and 13 Jbeta primers. Some clones are missing from TCRdb's copy, which holds only in-frame ones; the method was immunoSEQ multiplex PCR. The sample includes 120,000 or so clones, roughly 74% of them seen just once. This chain links TRBV5-6 with TRBJ2-5; a weak D match, TRBD1 (6 bases). The sequencing input was PBMCs. This receptor was obtained from a woman in her 50s in good health and CMV-seropositive. CDR3 sequence reads: CASSSGAAGETQYF. CDR3 nucleotide sequence: TGTGCCAGCAGCTCAGGGGCCGCCGGGGAGACCCAGTACTTC.